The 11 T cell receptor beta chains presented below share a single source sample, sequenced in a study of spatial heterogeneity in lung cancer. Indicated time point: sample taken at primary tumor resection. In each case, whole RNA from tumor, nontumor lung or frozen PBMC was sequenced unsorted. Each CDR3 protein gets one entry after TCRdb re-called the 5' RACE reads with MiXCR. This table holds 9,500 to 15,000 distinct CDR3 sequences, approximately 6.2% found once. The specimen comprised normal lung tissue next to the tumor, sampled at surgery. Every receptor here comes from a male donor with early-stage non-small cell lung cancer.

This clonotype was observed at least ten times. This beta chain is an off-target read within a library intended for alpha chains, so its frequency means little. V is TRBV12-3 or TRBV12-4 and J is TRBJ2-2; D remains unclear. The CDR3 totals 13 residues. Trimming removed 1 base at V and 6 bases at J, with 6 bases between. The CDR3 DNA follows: TGTGCCAGCAGTTTAGGGGGATCCGGGGAGCTGTTTTTT. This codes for CASSLGGSGELFF.

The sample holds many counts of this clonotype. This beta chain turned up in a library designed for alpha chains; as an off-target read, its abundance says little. DNA for the CDR3: TGTGCCATCGGAGGACAGTTGGCGACTAGCGGGACCCTCCCCAATGAGCAGTTCTTC. Protein product: CAIGGQLATSGTLPNEQFF. The chain combines TRBV10-3 with TRBJ2-1; 11 positions agree with TRBD2. This CDR3 is built from 19 residues. From germline, CDR1 is ENHRY and CDR2 SYGVKD. J gave up 6 bases and V 8 bases, and 21 bases lay outside the gene matches.

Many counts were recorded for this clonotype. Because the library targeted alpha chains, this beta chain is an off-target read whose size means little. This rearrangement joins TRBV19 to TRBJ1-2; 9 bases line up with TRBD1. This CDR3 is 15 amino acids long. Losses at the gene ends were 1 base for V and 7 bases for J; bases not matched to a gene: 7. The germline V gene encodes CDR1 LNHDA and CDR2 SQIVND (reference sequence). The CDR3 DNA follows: TGTGCCAGTAGTATAGGCGGGACAGGGATCGCTGGCTACACCTTC. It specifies CASSIGGTGIAGYTF.

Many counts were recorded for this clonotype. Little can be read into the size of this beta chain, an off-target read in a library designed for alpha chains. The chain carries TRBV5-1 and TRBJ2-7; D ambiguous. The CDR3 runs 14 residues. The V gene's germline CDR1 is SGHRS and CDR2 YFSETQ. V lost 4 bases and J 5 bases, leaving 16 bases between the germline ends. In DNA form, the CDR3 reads TGCGCCAGCAGCGGAACGACTGGTACCAACGAGCAGTACTTC. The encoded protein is CASSGTTGTNEQYF.

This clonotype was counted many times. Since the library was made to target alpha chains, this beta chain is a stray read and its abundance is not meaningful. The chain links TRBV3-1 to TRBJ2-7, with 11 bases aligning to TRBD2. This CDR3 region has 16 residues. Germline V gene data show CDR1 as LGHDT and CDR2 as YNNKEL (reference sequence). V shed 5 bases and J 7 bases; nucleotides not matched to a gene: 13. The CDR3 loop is CASSYGLAGRTGEQYF. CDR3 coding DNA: TGTGCCAGCAGCTACGGACTAGCGGGTCGAACGGGGGAGCAGTACTTC.

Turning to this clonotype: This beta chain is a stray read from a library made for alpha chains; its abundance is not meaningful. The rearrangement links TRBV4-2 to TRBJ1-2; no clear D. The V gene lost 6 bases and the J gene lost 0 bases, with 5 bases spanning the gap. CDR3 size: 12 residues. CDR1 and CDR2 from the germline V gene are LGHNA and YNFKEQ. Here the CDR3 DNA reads TGTGCCAGCAGTGGCGCTAACTATGGCTACACCTTC. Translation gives CASSGANYGYTF.

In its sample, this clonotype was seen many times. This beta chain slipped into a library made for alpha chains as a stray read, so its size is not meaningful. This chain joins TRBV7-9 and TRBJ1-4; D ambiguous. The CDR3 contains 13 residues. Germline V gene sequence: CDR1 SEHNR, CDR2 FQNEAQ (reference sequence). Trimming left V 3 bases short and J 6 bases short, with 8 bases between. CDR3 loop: CASSFVGYEKLFF. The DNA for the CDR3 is TGTGCCAGCAGCTTCGTAGGGTATGAAAAACTGTTTTTT. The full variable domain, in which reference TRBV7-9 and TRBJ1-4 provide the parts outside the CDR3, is DTGVSQNPRHKITKRGQNVTFRCDPISEHNRLYWYRQTLGQGPEFLTYFQNEAQLEKSRLLSDRFSAERPKGSFSTLEIQRTEQGDSAMYLCASSFVGYEKLFFGSGTQLSVL.

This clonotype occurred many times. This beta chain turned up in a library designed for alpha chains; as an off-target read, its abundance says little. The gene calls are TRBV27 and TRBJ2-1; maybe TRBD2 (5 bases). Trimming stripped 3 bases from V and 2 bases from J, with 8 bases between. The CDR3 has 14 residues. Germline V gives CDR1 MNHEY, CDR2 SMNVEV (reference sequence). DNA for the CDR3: TGTGCCAGCAGTTTCATCGGGACCTACAATGAGCAGTTCTTC. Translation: CASSFIGTYNEQFF.

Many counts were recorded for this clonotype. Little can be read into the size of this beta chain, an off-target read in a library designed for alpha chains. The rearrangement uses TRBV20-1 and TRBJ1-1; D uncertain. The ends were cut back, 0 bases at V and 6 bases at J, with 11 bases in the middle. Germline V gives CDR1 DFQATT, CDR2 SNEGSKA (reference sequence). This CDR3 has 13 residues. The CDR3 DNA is TGCAGTGCTAGAGATCTCACAGACGCTGAAGCTTTCTTT. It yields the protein CSARDLTDAEAFF.

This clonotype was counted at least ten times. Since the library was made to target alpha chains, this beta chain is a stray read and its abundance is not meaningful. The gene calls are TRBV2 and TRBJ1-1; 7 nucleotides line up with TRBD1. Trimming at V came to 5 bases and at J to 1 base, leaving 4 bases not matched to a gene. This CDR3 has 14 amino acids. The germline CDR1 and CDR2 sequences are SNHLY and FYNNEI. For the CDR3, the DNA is TGTGCCAGCAGTCTCTCAGGGGGGAACACTGAAGCTTTCTTT. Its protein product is CASSLSGGNTEAFF.

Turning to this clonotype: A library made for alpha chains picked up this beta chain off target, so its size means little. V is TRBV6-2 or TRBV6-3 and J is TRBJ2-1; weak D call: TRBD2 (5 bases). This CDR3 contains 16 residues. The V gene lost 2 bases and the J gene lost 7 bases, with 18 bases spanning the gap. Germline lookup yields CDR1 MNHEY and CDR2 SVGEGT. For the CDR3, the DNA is TGTGCCAGCAGTTACCGAAGGACGGCCCGAGGGAATGAGCAGTTCTTC. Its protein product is CASSYRRTARGNEQFF.